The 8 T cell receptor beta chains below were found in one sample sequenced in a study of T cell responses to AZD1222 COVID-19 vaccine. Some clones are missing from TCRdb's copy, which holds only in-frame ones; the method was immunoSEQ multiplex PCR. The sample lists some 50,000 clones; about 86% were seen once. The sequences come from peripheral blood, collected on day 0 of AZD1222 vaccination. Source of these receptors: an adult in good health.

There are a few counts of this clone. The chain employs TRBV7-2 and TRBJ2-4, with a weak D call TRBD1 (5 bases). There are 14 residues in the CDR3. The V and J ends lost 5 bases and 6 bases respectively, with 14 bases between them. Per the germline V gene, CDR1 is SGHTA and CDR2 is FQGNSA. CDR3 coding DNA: TGTGCCAGCAGCCCAAGGCAGGGTAGAAACATTCAGTACTTC. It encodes CASSPRQGRNIQYF. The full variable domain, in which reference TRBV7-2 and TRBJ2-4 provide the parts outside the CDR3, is GAGVSQSPSNKVTEKGKDVELRCDPISGHTALYWYRQSLGQGLEFLIYFQGNSAPDKSGLPSDRFSAERTGGSVSTLTIQRTQQEDSAVYLCASSPRQGRNIQYFGAGTRLSVL.

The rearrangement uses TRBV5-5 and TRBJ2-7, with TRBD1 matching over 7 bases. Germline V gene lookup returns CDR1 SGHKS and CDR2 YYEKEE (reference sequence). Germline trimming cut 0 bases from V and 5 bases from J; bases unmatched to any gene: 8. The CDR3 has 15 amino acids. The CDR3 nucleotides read TGTGCCAGCAGCTTGGTGCAGGGGGTACGTCACGAGCAGTACTTC. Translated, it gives CASSLVQGVRHEQYF. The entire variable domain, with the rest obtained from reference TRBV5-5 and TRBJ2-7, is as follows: DAGVTQSPTHLIKTRGQQVTLRCSPISGHKSVSWYQQVLGQGPQFIFQYYEKEERGRGNFPDRFSARQFPNYSSELNVNALLLGDSALYLCASSLVQGVRHEQYFGPGTRLTVT.

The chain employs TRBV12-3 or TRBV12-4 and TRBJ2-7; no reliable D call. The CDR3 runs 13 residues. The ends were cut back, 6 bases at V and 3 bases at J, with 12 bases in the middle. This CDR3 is CASSYTGVYEQYF. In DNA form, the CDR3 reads TGTGCCAGCAGCTATACGGGCGTCTACGAGCAGTACTTC.

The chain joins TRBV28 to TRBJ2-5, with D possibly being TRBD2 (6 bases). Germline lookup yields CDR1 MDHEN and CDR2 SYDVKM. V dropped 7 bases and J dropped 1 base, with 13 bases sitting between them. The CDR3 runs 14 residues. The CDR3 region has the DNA TGTGCCAGCAATGGAGGACTATCCCAAGAGACCCAGTACTTC. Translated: CASNGGLSQETQYF.

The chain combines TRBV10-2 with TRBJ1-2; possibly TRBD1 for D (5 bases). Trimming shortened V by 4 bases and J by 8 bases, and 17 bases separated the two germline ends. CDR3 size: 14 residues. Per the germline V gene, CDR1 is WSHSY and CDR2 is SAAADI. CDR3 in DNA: TGCGCCAGCAGTGGCCAGGGCGCCCTTGAGGGCTACACCTTC. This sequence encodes CASSGQGALEGYTF.

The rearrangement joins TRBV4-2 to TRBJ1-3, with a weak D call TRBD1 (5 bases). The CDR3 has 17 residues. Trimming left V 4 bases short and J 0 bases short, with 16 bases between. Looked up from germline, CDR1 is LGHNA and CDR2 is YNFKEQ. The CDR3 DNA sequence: TGTGCCAGCAGCCGGGGACTTGGGGACGTCTCTGGAAACACCATATATTTT. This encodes CASSRGLGDVSGNTIYF.

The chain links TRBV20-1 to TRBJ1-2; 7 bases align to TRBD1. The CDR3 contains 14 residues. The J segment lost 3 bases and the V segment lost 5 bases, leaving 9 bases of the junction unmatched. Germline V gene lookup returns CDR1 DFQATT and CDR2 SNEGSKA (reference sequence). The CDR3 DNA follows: TGCAGTGCTCGTGACAGGGCCGCAGACTATGGCTACACCTTC. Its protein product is CSARDRAADYGYTF.

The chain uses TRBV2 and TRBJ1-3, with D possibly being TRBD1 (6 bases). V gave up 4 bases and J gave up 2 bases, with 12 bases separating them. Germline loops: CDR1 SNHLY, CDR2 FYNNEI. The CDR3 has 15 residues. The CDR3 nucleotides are TGTGCCAGCAGTGGCCCGGGGGCGCCTGGAAACACCATATATTTT. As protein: CASSGPGAPGNTIYF. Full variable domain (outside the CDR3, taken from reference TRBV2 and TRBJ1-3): EPEVTQTPSHQVTQMGQEVILRCVPISNHLYFYWYRQILGQKVEFLVSFYNNEISEKSEIFDDQFSVERPDGSNFTLKIRSTKLEDSAMYFCASSGPGAPGNTIYFGEGSWLTVV.